A selection of T cell receptor beta chains follows, all from one sample in a study of CD8 T cells in ankylosing spondylitis. TCRdb recomputed calls from the 5' RACE reads with MiXCR, one row per CDR3 protein. The table shows 700,000 or so distinct CDR3 sequences, with around a fifth occurring only once. Sequencing was carried out using blood, either unsorted or a sorted T cell fraction (not recorded which). All receptors derive from a male donor with ankylosing spondylitis. Each CDR3 is given with its conserved first and last residue. D genes are given only for firm matches. A clone size is listed for some rows: how often the clone was seen (once, few, many), or a class if it is expanded.

j_call,clone_size,d_call,v_call,cdr3_nt,cdr3_aa
TRBJ1-2,NA,NA,TRBV5-1,TGCGCCAGCATTGGCGGCGGCTACACCTTC,CASIGGGYTF
TRBJ2-7,NA,TRBD2,TRBV3-1,TGTGCCAGCAGCCTGAGACTAGCGGGAGGAGGCGAGCAGTACTTC,CASSLRLAGGGEQYF
TRBJ2-3,NA,NA,TRBV6-4,TGTGCCAGCAGTGACTCGGGAGCGCGGACAGATACGCAGTATTTT,CASSDSGARTDTQYF
TRBJ1-4,few,TRBD1,TRBV7-6,TGTGCCAGCAGCCAAGGACAGGGGTTGGAACTGTTTTTT,CASSQGQGLELFF
TRBJ2-5,NA,NA,TRBV12-3/TRBV12-4,TGTGCCAGCAGTTCGGAGGAGGGAATGTTGGAGACCCAGTACTTC,CASSSEEGMLETQYF
TRBJ2-7,many,NA,TRBV12-3/TRBV12-4,TGTGCCAGCAGTCCGTCTAGGGGGGGCCTCTCCTACGAGCAGTACTTC,CASSPSRGGLSYEQYF
TRBJ2-3,few,TRBD2,TRBV20-1,TGCAGTGCCCAACCTAGCGGGGGAGTCCCTAGCACAGATACGCAGTATTTT,CSAQPSGGVPSTDTQYF
TRBJ2-7,NA,NA,TRBV7-9,TGTGCCAGCAGCCCTGAGCGGGCCTCCTACGAGCAGTACTTC,CASSPERASYEQYF
TRBJ2-1,few,TRBD2,TRBV4-2,TGTGCCAGCAGCCAAGAAGGGACTAGCGGAACCTACAATGAGCAGTTCTTC,CASSQEGTSGTYNEQFF
TRBJ2-3,NA,TRBD2,TRBV6-5,TGTGCCAGCAGTTACCCTAGCGGGGGGGCCACAGATACGCAGTATTTT,CASSYPSGGATDTQYF
TRBJ1-2,NA,TRBD1,TRBV5-1,TGCGCCAGCAGCTTGGGATACGACAGGGTGGACTATGGCTACACCTTC,CASSLGYDRVDYGYTF
TRBJ2-1,few,NA,TRBV12-5,TGTGCTAGTGGTTTATCTGGAGGAGGGGATGAGCAGTTCTTC,CASGLSGGGDEQFF
TRBJ2-1,many,NA,TRBV29-1,TGCAGCGTTGAAGGGACCCAGGGAAAGGGTTACAATGAGCAGTTCTTC,CSVEGTQGKGYNEQFF
TRBJ2-1,few,TRBD2,TRBV4-1,TGCGCCAGCAGCCAAGATTGGGGTCTAAGCGGGGATGAGCAGTTCTTC,CASSQDWGLSGDEQFF
TRBJ2-2,few,TRBD2,TRBV9,TGTGCCAGCAGCGGGGGGGGAGACACCGGGGAGCTGTTTTTT,CASSGGGDTGELFF
TRBJ2-2,NA,NA,TRBV5-1,TGCGCCAGCAGCTTGAACGGGGCATATAACACCGGGGAGCTGTTTTTT,CASSLNGAYNTGELFF